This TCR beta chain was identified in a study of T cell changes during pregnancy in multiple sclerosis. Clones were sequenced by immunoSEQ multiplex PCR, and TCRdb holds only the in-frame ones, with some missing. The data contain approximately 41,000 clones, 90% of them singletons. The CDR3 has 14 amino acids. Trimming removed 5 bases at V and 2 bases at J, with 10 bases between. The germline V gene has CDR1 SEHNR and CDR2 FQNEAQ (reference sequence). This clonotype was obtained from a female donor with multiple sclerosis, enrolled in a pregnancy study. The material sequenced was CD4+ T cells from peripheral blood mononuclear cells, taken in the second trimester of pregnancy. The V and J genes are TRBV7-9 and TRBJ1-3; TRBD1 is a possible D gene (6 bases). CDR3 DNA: TGTGCCAGCAGCGAACAGGGAGCTGGAAACACCATATATTTT. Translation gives CASSEQGAGNTIYF.